These T cell receptor beta chains were read from a single sample in a study of cytomegalovirus exposure and HLA in healthy donors. TCRdb keeps only in-frame clones here, not all; method: immunoSEQ multiplex PCR. Of roughly 190,000 clones listed, around 85% are singletons. Sequencing input: PBMCs. These receptor sequences come from a man in his late teens or twenties in good health and CMV-seronegative. CDR3s include the opening cysteine and the closing phenylalanine or tryptophan. The D gene is left open where the match is weak. Part of the rows lack a size; the others show once, few, many or a class for expanded clones.

clone_size: NA; v_call: TRBV7-3; d_call: TRBD2; j_call: TRBJ2-1; cdr3_aa: CASSSVTSGYNEQFF; cdr3_nt: TGTGCCAGCAGCTCCGTGACTAGCGGTTACAATGAGCAGTTCTTC
clone_size: NA; v_call: TRBV7-2; d_call: TRBD2; j_call: TRBJ2-7; cdr3_aa: CASSLGRGLAYEQYF; cdr3_nt: TGTGCCAGCAGCTTAGGGAGGGGACTAGCGTACGAGCAGTACTTC
clone_size: NA; v_call: TRBV4-3; d_call: NA; j_call: TRBJ1-4; cdr3_aa: CASSQVQGAGGEKLFF; cdr3_nt: TGCGCCAGCAGCCAAGTACAAGGGGCAGGTGGTGAAAAACTGTTTTTT
clone_size: NA; v_call: TRBV10-3; d_call: NA; j_call: TRBJ2-2; cdr3_aa: CAIRGRTGELFF; cdr3_nt: TGTGCCATCAGGGGGCGCACCGGGGAGCTGTTTTTT
clone_size: NA; v_call: TRBV7-9; d_call: NA; j_call: TRBJ2-5; cdr3_aa: CASSPRETQYF; cdr3_nt: TGTGCCAGCAGCCCTAGGGAGACCCAGTACTTC
clone_size: NA; v_call: TRBV28; d_call: NA; j_call: TRBJ1-2; cdr3_aa: CASSLSGDGYTF; cdr3_nt: TGTGCCAGCAGTTTGTCAGGGGATGGCTACACCTTC
clone_size: NA; v_call: TRBV5-3; d_call: TRBD1; j_call: TRBJ1-1; cdr3_aa: CARSFGQANTEAFF; cdr3_nt: TGTGCCAGAAGCTTCGGACAGGCGAACACTGAAGCTTTCTTT
clone_size: few; v_call: TRBV25-1; d_call: NA; j_call: TRBJ1-4; cdr3_aa: CASSEFGQGFNEKLFF; cdr3_nt: TGTGCCAGCAGTGAATTCGGTCAGGGATTTAATGAAAAACTGTTTTTT
clone_size: NA; v_call: TRBV5-1; d_call: NA; j_call: TRBJ2-7; cdr3_aa: CASSLGVRVGTEQYF; cdr3_nt: TGCGCCAGCAGCTTGGGGGTGAGGGTAGGTACCGAGCAGTACTTC
clone_size: NA; v_call: TRBV15; d_call: NA; j_call: TRBJ1-1; cdr3_aa: CATSTAKNGRTEAFF; cdr3_nt: TGTGCCACCAGCACAGCAAAAAATGGGAGGACTGAAGCTTTCTTT
clone_size: once; v_call: TRBV7-2; d_call: NA; j_call: TRBJ2-7; cdr3_aa: CASSLIIPRKRSYEQYF; cdr3_nt: TGTGCCAGCAGCTTAATTATCCCCCGCAAGCGGTCCTACGAGCAGTACTTC
clone_size: NA; v_call: TRBV7-9; d_call: TRBD1; j_call: TRBJ2-7; cdr3_aa: CASSQNPSAGTGYFEQYF; cdr3_nt: TGTGCCAGCAGCCAAAATCCCAGCGCCGGGACAGGTTATTTTGAGCAGTACTTC
clone_size: NA; v_call: TRBV11-2; d_call: TRBD1; j_call: TRBJ1-2; cdr3_aa: CASSIRQGRYGYTF; cdr3_nt: TGTGCCAGCAGCATCCGACAGGGGAGGTATGGCTACACCTTC
clone_size: NA; v_call: TRBV4-1; d_call: TRBD1; j_call: TRBJ1-2; cdr3_aa: CASSQGTGVNYGYTF; cdr3_nt: TGCGCCAGCAGCCAAGGGACAGGGGTTAACTATGGCTACACCTTC
clone_size: NA; v_call: TRBV6-5; d_call: TRBD2; j_call: TRBJ2-6; cdr3_aa: CASSTGRVYVLTF; cdr3_nt: TGTGCCAGCAGTACCGGGAGGGTGTACGTCCTGACTTTC
clone_size: NA; v_call: TRBV6-5; d_call: NA; j_call: TRBJ2-3; cdr3_aa: CASSYSSGYTDTQYF; cdr3_nt: TGTGCCAGCAGTTACTCTAGCGGCTACACAGATACGCAGTATTTT
clone_size: few; v_call: TRBV27; d_call: TRBD2; j_call: TRBJ2-1; cdr3_aa: CASSWGTSGSVYNEQFF; cdr3_nt: TGTGCCAGCAGCTGGGGGACTAGCGGGAGTGTCTACAATGAGCAGTTCTTC
clone_size: NA; v_call: TRBV7-3; d_call: TRBD2; j_call: TRBJ2-3; cdr3_aa: CASSLGGGGSTDTQYF; cdr3_nt: TGTGCCAGCAGCTTGGGTGGCGGGGGGAGCACAGATACGCAGTATTTT
clone_size: few; v_call: TRBV4-3; d_call: TRBD1; j_call: TRBJ1-5; cdr3_aa: CASSQDFAGGGQPQHF; cdr3_nt: TGCGCCAGCAGCCAAGATTTCGCAGGGGGTGGTCAGCCCCAGCATTTT
clone_size: NA; v_call: TRBV27; d_call: NA; j_call: TRBJ1-2; cdr3_aa: CASSLGRGGGYTF; cdr3_nt: TGTGCCAGCAGTTTAGGCCGGGGAGGGGGCTACACCTTC
clone_size: few; v_call: TRBV6-6; d_call: NA; j_call: TRBJ1-2; cdr3_aa: CASSIQTGLGLGYTF; cdr3_nt: TGTGCCAGCAGCATTCAGACAGGTCTCGGTCTCGGCTACACCTTC
clone_size: NA; v_call: TRBV13; d_call: NA; j_call: TRBJ1-5; cdr3_aa: CASSLGQNLNQPQHF; cdr3_nt: TGTGCCAGCAGCTTAGGCCAGAACCTCAATCAGCCCCAGCATTTT
clone_size: NA; v_call: TRBV5-4; d_call: NA; j_call: TRBJ2-2; cdr3_aa: CASSSPGDGTGELFF; cdr3_nt: TGTGCCAGCAGCTCCCCAGGGGACGGCACCGGGGAGCTGTTTTTT
clone_size: NA; v_call: TRBV7-9; d_call: TRBD1; j_call: TRBJ2-4; cdr3_aa: CASSLGQGAAKNIQYF; cdr3_nt: TGTGCCAGCAGCTTAGGACAGGGGGCAGCGAAAAACATTCAGTACTTC
clone_size: NA; v_call: TRBV19; d_call: NA; j_call: TRBJ1-1; cdr3_aa: CASSKPPEDTEAFF; cdr3_nt: TGTGCCAGTAGTAAACCACCGGAGGACACTGAAGCTTTCTTT
clone_size: NA; v_call: TRBV9; d_call: NA; j_call: TRBJ1-5; cdr3_aa: CASSEGVSGNQPQHF; cdr3_nt: TGTGCCAGCAGCGAGGGGGTTTCGGGCAATCAGCCCCAGCATTTT
clone_size: NA; v_call: TRBV28; d_call: TRBD2; j_call: TRBJ2-1; cdr3_aa: CASRGGGAWRNEQFF; cdr3_nt: TGTGCCAGCAGGGGCGGGGGGGCCTGGAGGAATGAGCAGTTCTTC
clone_size: NA; v_call: TRBV7-9; d_call: NA; j_call: TRBJ2-2; cdr3_aa: CASSLHSTGELFF; cdr3_nt: TGTGCCAGCAGCCTACACAGTACCGGGGAGCTGTTTTTT
clone_size: few; v_call: TRBV29-1; d_call: NA; j_call: TRBJ2-5; cdr3_aa: CSVVGGTSQETQYF; cdr3_nt: TGCAGCGTTGTGGGGGGGACATCGCAAGAGACCCAGTACTTC
clone_size: NA; v_call: TRBV11-2; d_call: TRBD1; j_call: TRBJ1-1; cdr3_aa: CASSLTTGAATEAFF; cdr3_nt: TGTGCCAGCAGCTTAACGACAGGGGCTGCCACTGAAGCTTTCTTT
clone_size: NA; v_call: TRBV7-2; d_call: NA; j_call: TRBJ1-2; cdr3_aa: CASSPRSDILNYGYTF; cdr3_nt: TGTGCCAGCAGCCCTAGGTCGGACATTCTTAACTATGGCTACACCTTC
clone_size: NA; v_call: TRBV2; d_call: TRBD2; j_call: TRBJ2-3; cdr3_aa: CASGNIAGDTDTQYF; cdr3_nt: TGTGCCAGCGGCAACATAGCGGGGGACACAGATACGCAGTATTTT
clone_size: few; v_call: TRBV6-6; d_call: NA; j_call: TRBJ1-1; cdr3_aa: CASSYSAGVFEAFF; cdr3_nt: TGTGCCAGCAGTTACTCGGCGGGGGTCTTCGAAGCTTTCTTT
clone_size: NA; v_call: TRBV27; d_call: TRBD1; j_call: TRBJ2-2; cdr3_aa: CASSQQGVYTGELFF; cdr3_nt: TGTGCCAGCAGTCAACAGGGGGTTTATACCGGGGAGCTGTTTTTT